Listed below are T cell receptor beta chains from one sample, sequenced in a study of blood T cell repertoires in COVID-19. Assay: immunoSEQ multiplex PCR; the TCRdb copy retains only in-frame clones and omits some. The data contain over 200,000 clones, roughly 90% of them singletons. Source material: PBMCs or T cells enriched from blood (not recorded which). The receptors stem from a man aged 25 to 40 who had been exposed to COVID-19. The CDR3 runs from the conserved cysteine through the conserved F or W. D genes are given only for firm matches. Size tells how often a clone was seen (once, few, many) or the class of an expanded clone, and some rows leave it out.

size	V	D	J	CDR3	DNA
NA	TRBV19	TRBD1	TRBJ2-7	CASSTGDKRIEQYF	TGTGCCAGTTCTACAGGGGACAAGCGCATTGAGCAGTACTTC
NA	TRBV7-9	TRBD2	TRBJ2-5	CASSSLRRGLGETQYF	TGTGCCAGCAGCAGTCTGCGAAGGGGACTAGGAGAGACCCAGTACTTC
NA	TRBV7-9	NA	TRBJ2-2	CASRNGEQTDGELFF	TGTGCCAGCAGAAATGGGGAACAGACAGACGGGGAGCTGTTTTTT
few	TRBV4-1	TRBD1	TRBJ1-3	CASSQEQGARGNTIYF	TGCGCCAGCAGCCAAGAACAGGGGGCGCGTGGAAACACCATATATTTT
NA	TRBV6-5	NA	TRBJ2-3	CASSRRGTQYF	TGTGCCAGCAGTAGGAGAGGGACGCAGTATTTT
NA	TRBV5-1	TRBD1	TRBJ2-2	CASSLIPGTGTGELFF	TGCGCCAGCAGCCTTATACCCGGGACAGGGACCGGGGAGCTGTTTTTT
NA	TRBV4-3	TRBD2	TRBJ2-5	CASSLAAGENQETQYF	TGCGCCAGCAGTCTAGCAGCGGGGGAGAACCAAGAGACCCAGTACTTC
NA	TRBV19	NA	TRBJ2-2	CASSLTVPGELFF	TGTGCCAGTAGTCTCACGGTGCCCGGGGAGCTGTTTTTT
NA	TRBV24-1	NA	TRBJ1-1	CATSARGGTEAFF	TGTGCCACCAGCGCGAGGGGGGGCACTGAAGCTTTCTTT
NA	TRBV2	TRBD1	TRBJ1-3	CASQTGIGNTIYF	TGTGCCAGCCAGACAGGGATTGGAAACACCATATATTTT
NA	TRBV24-1	NA	TRBJ2-2	CATSDARIGGELFF	TGTGCCACCAGTGATGCGAGGATAGGCGGGGAGCTGTTTTTT
NA	TRBV18	NA	TRBJ1-2	CASSPGGSYGYTF	TGTGCCAGCTCACCAGGGGGGAGCTATGGCTACACCTTC
NA	TRBV27	TRBD2	TRBJ2-2	CARAGAWGGELFF	TGTGCCAGAGCGGGGGCGTGGGGCGGGGAGCTGTTTTTT
NA	TRBV5-1	TRBD2	TRBJ2-3	CASSSGTSGGADTQYF	TGCGCCAGCAGCTCCGGGACTAGCGGGGGCGCAGATACGCAGTATTTT
NA	TRBV6-5	NA	TRBJ2-1	CASSLNGGNNEQFF	TGTGCCAGCAGTCTTAACGGGGGTAACAATGAGCAGTTCTTC
NA	TRBV19	TRBD1	TRBJ1-2	CASSTPEDRVTYGYTF	TGTGCCAGTAGTACCCCTGAGGACAGGGTGACCTACGGCTACACCTTC
once	TRBV7-9	NA	TRBJ1-5	CASSSQAGDNQPQHF	TGTGCCAGCAGCTCCCAAGCAGGGGACAATCAGCCCCAGCATTTT
NA	TRBV5-1	NA	TRBJ1-4	CASSMTATNEKLFF	TGCGCCAGCAGCATGACTGCAACTAATGAAAAACTGTTTTTT
NA	TRBV25-1	TRBD2	TRBJ2-5	CASSLAGGLETQYF	TGTGCCAGCAGTCTAGCGGGGGGGCTGGAGACCCAGTACTTC
few	TRBV6-1	TRBD1	TRBJ2-7	CASSEKGTGGYEQYF	TGTGCCAGCAGTGAAAAAGGGACAGGGGGCTACGAGCAGTACTTC
NA	TRBV12-3/TRBV12-4	NA	TRBJ1-1	CASSLFGIWAFF	TGTGCCAGCAGTTTATTCGGGATTTGGGCTTTCTTT
NA	TRBV5-1	NA	TRBJ1-2	CASSASGGDYGYTF	TGCGCCAGCAGCGCCTCCGGGGGGGACTATGGCTACACCTTC
NA	TRBV14	NA	TRBJ1-5	CASSQDGSVAQPQHF	TGTGCCAGCAGCCAAGATGGAAGCGTCGCGCAGCCCCAGCATTTT
NA	TRBV5-1	TRBD2	TRBJ2-1	CASSLGTSALDEQFF	TGCGCCAGCAGCTTGGGTACTAGCGCCTTGGATGAGCAGTTCTTC
NA	TRBV7-9	TRBD2	TRBJ2-3	CASSSGAAGGITDTQYF	TGTGCCAGCAGCTCCGGCGCGGCGGGGGGGATCACAGATACGCAGTATTTT
NA	TRBV2	NA	TRBJ2-7	CASSQNHYEQYF	TGTGCCAGCAGTCAGAACCACTACGAGCAGTACTTC
NA	TRBV12-3/TRBV12-4	NA	TRBJ1-6	CATSVNRVSPLHF	TGTGCCACTTCGGTGAACAGGGTCTCACCCCTCCACTTT
NA	TRBV6-6	NA	TRBJ1-1	CAIRGGAVNTEAFF	TGTGCCATCCGAGGCGGGGCAGTGAACACTGAAGCTTTCTTT
NA	TRBV15	TRBD2	TRBJ2-1	CATRTSGGHYGEQFF	TGTGCCACCAGGACGAGCGGGGGGCATTACGGTGAGCAGTTCTTC
NA	TRBV5-1	NA	TRBJ2-7	CASSLGQIGSYEQYF	TGCGCCAGCAGCTTGGGACAGATTGGCTCCTACGAGCAGTACTTC
NA	TRBV3-1/TRBV3-2	TRBD2	TRBJ2-3	CASSRTSGTTDTQYF	TGTGCCAGCAGCCGGACTAGCGGGACCACAGATACGCAGTATTTT
NA	TRBV7-2	NA	TRBJ2-1	CASSSGAVYEQFF	TGTGCCAGCAGTTCAGGGGCCGTTTATGAGCAGTTCTTC
NA	TRBV29-1	NA	TRBJ1-3	CSVIRGNSGNTIYF	TGCAGCGTTATCAGGGGAAACTCTGGAAACACCATATATTTT
few	TRBV2	NA	TRBJ1-6	CASSSGFNSPLHF	TGTGCCAGCAGTTCAGGGTTCAATTCACCCCTCCACTTT
NA	TRBV6-2/TRBV6-3	NA	TRBJ2-3	CASSYSKGLRPQYF	TGTGCCAGCAGTTACTCGAAGGGACTTCGCCCGCAGTATTTT
NA	TRBV10-3	TRBD1	TRBJ1-2	CAISDRDSYGYTF	TGTGCCATCAGTGACCGGGACAGCTATGGCTACACCTTC
many	TRBV3-1/TRBV3-2	TRBD2	TRBJ2-2	CASSQGLGGAGELFF	TGTGCCAGCAGCCAGGGCCTGGGGGGGGCCGGGGAGCTGTTTTTT
NA	TRBV19	NA	TRBJ2-2	CASSMTQPRHAGELFF	TGTGCCAGTAGTATGACCCAACCCAGGCATGCCGGGGAGCTGTTTTTT
few	TRBV25-1	TRBD1	TRBJ1-4	CASSAPGQILEKLFF	TGTGCCAGCAGTGCACCGGGACAGATTCTTGAAAAACTGTTTTTT
NA	TRBV19	NA	TRBJ1-5	CASSRMPIIGNQPQHF	TGTGCCAGTAGTCGCATGCCCATTATAGGCAATCAGCCCCAGCATTTT
once	TRBV12-3/TRBV12-4	NA	TRBJ1-6	CASSLIVSSPLHF	TGTGCCAGCAGTTTAATTGTCTCTTCACCCCTCCACTTT
NA	TRBV15	TRBD1	TRBJ2-5	CATSRGNRGEETQYF	TGTGCCACCAGCAGAGGGAACAGGGGGGAAGAGACCCAGTACTTC
NA	TRBV5-1	NA	TRBJ1-2	CASNGNYGYTF	TGCGCCAGCAACGGTAACTATGGCTACACCTTC
NA	TRBV30	NA	TRBJ2-5	CAWRGQATQETQYF	TGTGCCTGGAGAGGTCAGGCTACTCAAGAGACCCAGTACTTC
NA	TRBV4-1	NA	TRBJ2-1	CASSQVLGGANYNEQFF	TGCGCCAGCAGCCAAGTTTTGGGGGGGGCGAATTACAATGAGCAGTTCTTC
NA	TRBV19	NA	TRBJ2-7	CASSSGGYSYEQYF	TGTGCCAGTAGCTCTGGGGGGTACTCCTACGAGCAGTACTTC
NA	TRBV19	NA	TRBJ2-7	CASSIAETAYEQYF	TGTGCCAGTAGTATAGCGGAGACGGCCTACGAGCAGTACTTC
NA	TRBV5-1	NA	TRBJ1-1	CASSLPTGNTEAFF	TGCGCCAGCAGCTTGCCTACAGGGAACACTGAAGCTTTCTTT
NA	TRBV2	TRBD2	TRBJ2-7	CASRGGLASYEQYF	TGTGCCAGCAGGGGGGGACTAGCGTCCTACGAGCAGTACTTC
NA	TRBV6-2/TRBV6-3	TRBD1	TRBJ2-5	CASSYSTAGDRAGLYF	TGTGCCAGCAGTTACTCCACCGCCGGGGACAGGGCCGGTTTGTACTTC
NA	TRBV5-1	NA	TRBJ2-5	CASSSLAGRETQYF	TGCGCCAGCAGCTCCCTTGCAGGGAGGGAGACCCAGTACTTC
NA	TRBV19	NA	TRBJ1-2	CASSIMRVTTF	TGTGCCAGTAGTATAATGAGGGTGACAACCTTC
NA	TRBV19	TRBD1	TRBJ1-2	CASSIKRGTGTYGYTF	TGTGCCAGTAGTATAAAAAGGGGGACAGGGACCTATGGCTACACCTTC
NA	TRBV4-2	TRBD1	TRBJ1-1	CASSQESGYRGVNTEAFF	TGTGCCAGCAGCCAAGAATCAGGCTACAGGGGAGTGAACACTGAAGCTTTCTTT
once	TRBV7-3	TRBD2	TRBJ2-2	CASHKAGGNTGELFF	TGTGCCAGCCACAAAGCGGGGGGGAACACCGGGGAGCTGTTTTTT